This TCR beta chain comes out of a study of technical replicates of blood from a handful of donors. TCRdb keeps only in-frame clones here, not all; method: immunoSEQ multiplex PCR. The top ten clones hold 0.25% to 0.3% of a sample with some 79,000 clones, 85% to 95% of them seen once. The germline V gene encodes CDR1 SGHRS and CDR2 YFSETQ. V lost 4 bases to trimming and J lost 1 base, with 12 bases between them. The CDR3 is made up of 15 amino acids. This clone was detected once. V usage is TRBV5-1 and J usage is TRBJ2-1, with D possibly TRBD2 on 5 matching bases. The sequenced sample was T cells isolated from PBMCs. The sequence was collected from a human donor in good health. DNA for the CDR3: TGCGCCAGCAGCGACGACGGACTGTCCTACAATGAGCAGTTCTTC. This translates into CASSDDGLSYNEQFF.